Below, one T cell receptor (beta chain) is given with its context. The source of the sample is a study of blood T cell repertoires in COVID-19. Across the study: Sites across the United States, Italy and Spain contributed samples from acute and convalescent COVID-19. Nucleic acid was either cDNA or gDNA, and it came from T cells, B-cell-depleted T cells, or PBMCs.

In the source study's methods: Using reference gene primer amplification, nucleated cell counts were estimated. Produced via immunoSEQ multiplex PCR; TCRdb's table is partial and in-frame only. V and J calls and clone size are those listed in that table; D and trimming were worked out from the DNA. The sample contains 30,000 to 45,000 clones, about nine tenths of which appear only once. The V gene end was trimmed by 3 bases and the J gene end by 0 bases; junction bases not matched to a gene: 6. The germline CDR1 and CDR2 sequences are ENHRY and SYGVKD. This CDR3 has 16 amino acids. Sample: peripheral blood. The source is a human donor in a cohort sampled during active COVID-19. V gene TRBV10-3 combines with J gene TRBJ2-3; 7 positions match TRBD2. As DNA, the CDR3 is TGTGCCATCAGTGACCCGACTAGCTCTAGCACAGATACGCAGTATTTT. As protein: CAISDPTSSSTDTQYF.